The 13 T cell receptor beta chains presented below share a single source sample, sequenced in a study of T-cell memory formation after mild COVID-19. TCRdb ran MiXCR on the 5' RACE reads and lists one entry per CDR3 protein. The sample includes 350,000 to 500,000 distinct CDR3 sequences, 23% of them seen just once. Sequenced material: PBMCs or a T cell subset sorted from them (not recorded which). These receptors came from an adult woman who had mild COVID-19 (a few samples of this study predate the infection). Cell type and time point are not known.

V is TRBV5-1 and J is TRBJ2-7; D may correspond to TRBD1 or TRBD2 (6 bases each). The germline gives CDR1 SGHRS, CDR2 YFSETQ. The CDR3 length is 17 residues. V dropped 4 bases and J dropped 3 bases, with 23 bases sitting between them. CDR3: CASSVSGGGASNYEQYF. The DNA of the CDR3 is TGCGCCAGCAGCGTTAGCGGTGGGGGCGCCTCCAACTACGAGCAGTACTTC.

There are a few counts of this clonotype. V and J are TRBV15 and TRBJ2-5, with D perhaps assigned TRBD1 or TRBD2 (5 bases each). Between the trimmed V and J ends, which lost 1 base and 5 bases, there was a span of 26 bases. The CDR3 runs 19 residues. Germline V lookup: CDR1 LNHNV, CDR2 YYDKDF (reference sequence). CDR3 coding DNA: TGTGCCACCAGCAGAGGCCCTGGTCGGGGACCAGCGACGTGGGAGACCCAGTACTTC. It encodes CATSRGPGRGPATWETQYF.

This clonotype was seen a handful of times. J is TRBJ2-5 and V is TRBV12-3 or TRBV12-4, with 12 bases that match TRBD2. With V trimmed by 6 bases and J by 4 bases, 6 bases remained unmatched. The CDR3 extends over 15 amino acids. The CDR3 DNA reads TGTGCCAGCAGCCCGACTAGCGGGAGTGGAGAGACCCAGTACTTC. Residues: CASSPTSGSGETQYF.

The chain uses TRBV29-1 and TRBJ2-7; D is unclear. V lost 2 bases and J lost 2, with 10 bases in between. Germline V CDR1 and CDR2: SQVTM, ANQGSEA. This CDR3 contains 13 residues. CDR3 sequence reads: CSVECPGPYEQYF. The CDR3 bases are TGCAGCGTTGAATGCCCGGGCCCCTACGAGCAGTACTTC.

This clonotype was seen more than once but under ten times. The CDR3: CASRKGADGYTF. CDR3 DNA sequence: TGTGCCAGCAGGAAGGGGGCGGATGGCTACACCTTC. The chain is built from TRBV27 and TRBJ1-2; 7 bases match TRBD1. The V segment lost 6 bases and the J segment 6 bases; nucleotides outside the gene matches: 4. Germline-derived CDR1 and CDR2 are MNHEY and SMNVEV (reference sequence). There are 12 residues in the CDR3.

This clonotype has a handful of counts. This chain uses TRBV18 with TRBJ1-4; the match to TRBD1 covers 8 bases. J lost 8 bases, V lost 5 bases, and 7 bases had no gene match. Germline CDR1 is KGHSH and CDR2 is LQKENI. The CDR3 is made up of 14 amino acids. The CDR3: CASSIGQGPEKLFF. Written as DNA, the CDR3 is TGTGCCAGCTCAATAGGACAGGGTCCAGAAAAACTGTTTTTT.

The J gene is TRBJ2-7, the V gene TRBV4-3; TRBD2 aligns across 8 bases. The ends lost 0 bases at V and 0 bases at J; junction bases unmatched: 4. CDR1 and CDR2 (germline): LGHNA, YSLEER. The CDR3 runs 16 residues. CDR3 sequence reads: CASSQDRSGSSYEQYF. The CDR3 nucleotides read TGCGCCAGCAGCCAAGATCGAAGCGGGAGCTCCTACGAGCAGTACTTC.

This clonotype has more than one count but fewer than ten. This chain connects TRBV5-1 to TRBJ2-2; no clear D. The germline V and J ends were trimmed by 4 bases and 3 bases, with 10 bases remaining between them. CDR3 length equals 14 residues. Germline-derived CDR1 and CDR2 are SGHRS and YFSETQ. The CDR3 DNA is TGCGCCAGCAGCACGGGTCCTGACACCGGGGAGCTGTTTTTT. Its protein product is CASSTGPDTGELFF. The whole variable domain, filled in from reference TRBV5-1 and TRBJ2-2, reads KAGVTQTPRYLIKTRGQQVTLSCSPISGHRSVSWYQQTPGQGLQFLFEYFSETQRNKGNFPGRFSGRQFSNSRSEMNVSTLELGDSALYLCASSTGPDTGELFFGEGSRLTVL.

This clonotype was counted only a few times. The rearrangement uses TRBV5-4 and TRBJ2-1; D uncertain. Trimming left V 4 bases short and J 0 bases short, with 11 bases between. This CDR3 contains 15 residues. Germline V gives CDR1 SGHNT, CDR2 YYREEE (reference sequence). The CDR3 is CASSHGRLSYNEQFF. For the CDR3, the DNA is TGTGCCAGCAGCCACGGGCGCCTCTCCTACAATGAGCAGTTCTTC.

This clonotype has a handful of counts. CDR3 DNA sequence: TGTGCCAGCAGTCCTCGGGAAAGCAGTGAGAGGGGATGCACTGAAGCTTTCTTT. It specifies CASSPRESSERGCTEAFF. The rearrangement uses TRBV6-7 and TRBJ1-1, with D possibly matching TRBD1 (5 bases). TRBV6-7 is noted as an ORF with a role that remains uncertain. Trimming cost V 5 bases and J 4 bases, with 26 bases left between them. This CDR3 is 18 amino acids long.

This clonotype appeared once. The V gene is TRBV29-1, the J gene TRBJ2-1; weak D call: TRBD1 (5 bases). This CDR3 comprises 14 residues. V was shortened by 4 bases and J by 4 bases, with 14 bases between the two germline ends. CDR1 SQVTM and CDR2 ANQGSEA come from the germline V gene. CDR3 nucleotides: TGCAGCGTTGCCCTCGCGACAGCGTACAATGAGCAGTTCTTC. Protein: CSVALATAYNEQFF.

This clonotype has a handful of counts. The chain carries TRBV5-4 and TRBJ2-3, with a tentative D call TRBD1 (7 bases). The V and J ends lost 9 bases and 6 bases respectively, with 20 bases between them. This CDR3 is built from 14 residues. Per the germline V gene, CDR1 is SGHNT and CDR2 is YYREEE (reference sequence). This CDR3 is CATLIQGRPDTQYF. The CDR3 DNA reads as TGTGCCACCCTCATACAGGGGAGGCCGGATACGCAGTATTTT.

The gene calls are TRBV7-2 and TRBJ1-2; 12 bases align to TRBD1. V lost 0 bases and J lost 7; bases outside the gene matches: 3. The CDR3 length is 15 residues. Germline V gives CDR1 SGHTA, CDR2 FQGNSA. The chain's CDR3 is CASSLAGTGGGGYTF. Here the CDR3 DNA reads TGTGCCAGCAGCTTAGCCGGGACAGGGGGCGGTGGCTACACCTTC.